These 5 T cell receptor beta chains came from one sample sequenced in a study of T-cell reconstitution after alpha-beta-depleted transplantation in children. The TCRbeta library was prepared with unique molecular identifiers. TCRdb fed the PCR reads into MiXCR, producing one record per CDR3 protein. The sample yields hundreds of thousands of distinct CDR3 sequences, less than 15% seen once. Sample: PBMCs, taken before TCRalphabeta/CD19-depleted stem cell transplant. The receptors come from a girl aged 2 to 9 with congenital amegakaryocytic thrombocytopenia, due to receive a stem cell transplant.

J is TRBJ1-5 and V is TRBV4-1; 11 nucleotides match TRBD1. J lost 4 bases, V lost 2 bases, and 4 bases had no gene match. The CDR3 length is 16 residues. CDR1 and CDR2 (germline): MGHRA, YSYEKL. The CDR3 region is CASSQTGTGGNQPQHF. CDR3 bases: TGCGCCAGCAGCCAAACCGGGACAGGGGGGAATCAGCCCCAGCATTTT.

This clonotype was picked up many times. CDR3 region: CASRRTDRQDGYTF. Written as DNA, the CDR3 is TGCGCCAGCAGACGGACAGACAGGCAGGATGGCTACACCTTC. The V call is TRBV5-1, the J call TRBJ1-2; D is possibly TRBD1 (6 bases). The CDR3 spans 14 residues. Germline V gives CDR1 SGHRS, CDR2 YFSETQ. Trimming shortened V by 5 bases and J by 6 bases, and 17 bases separated the two germline ends.

This clonotype showed up many times. CDR3 nucleotides: TGTGCCTGGAGTCCTACTCCGACAGGGTCGGGCGGTGAAAAACTGTTTTTT. Its protein product is CAWSPTPTGSGGEKLFF. The chain employs TRBV30 and TRBJ1-4, with 7 bases matching TRBD1. This CDR3 is built from 17 residues. Germline V CDR1 and CDR2: GTSNPN, SVGIG (reference sequence). V was pared by 2 bases and J by 7 bases, with 16 bases of the junction left unmatched.

This clonotype has a count of ten or more. V usage is TRBV5-1 and J usage is TRBJ2-6; TRBD1 might be the D (5 bases). The CDR3 runs to 16 residues. Germline CDR1 SGHRS, CDR2 YFSETQ. Trimming left V 6 bases short and J 0 bases short, with 13 bases between. The CDR3 here is CASTKDRTSGANVLTF. In nucleotides, the CDR3 is TGCGCCAGCACAAAAGACAGAACCTCTGGGGCCAACGTCCTGACTTTC. Complete variable domain (other parts from reference TRBV5-1 and TRBJ2-6): KAGVTQTPRYLIKTRGQQVTLSCSPISGHRSVSWYQQTPGQGLQFLFEYFSETQRNKGNFPGRFSGRQFSNSRSEMNVSTLELGDSALYLCASTKDRTSGANVLTFGAGSRLTVL.

This clonotype came up a few times. The chain joins TRBV29-1 to TRBJ2-7; D may be TRBD1 (5 bases). The CDR3 has 12 residues. Trimming took 4 bases from V and 2 from J, leaving 9 bases between them. CDR1 is SQVTM and CDR2 is ANQGSEA in the germline V gene. CDR3: CSVAGKAYEQYF. CDR3 coding DNA: TGCAGCGTTGCAGGGAAAGCCTACGAGCAGTACTTC.